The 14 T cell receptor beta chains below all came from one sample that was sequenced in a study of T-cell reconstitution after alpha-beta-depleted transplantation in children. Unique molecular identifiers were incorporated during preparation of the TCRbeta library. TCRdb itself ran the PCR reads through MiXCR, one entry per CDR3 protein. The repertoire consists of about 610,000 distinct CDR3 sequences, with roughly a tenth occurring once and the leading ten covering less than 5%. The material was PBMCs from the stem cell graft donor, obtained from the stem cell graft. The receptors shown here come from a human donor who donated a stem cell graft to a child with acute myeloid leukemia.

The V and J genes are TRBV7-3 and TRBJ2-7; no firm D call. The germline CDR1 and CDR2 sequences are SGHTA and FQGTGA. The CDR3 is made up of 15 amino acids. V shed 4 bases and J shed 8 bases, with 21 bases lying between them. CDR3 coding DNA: TGTGCCAGCAGCTATTCGGCCGCAACCATTGTACAGCAGTACTTC. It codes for CASSYSAATIVQQYF.

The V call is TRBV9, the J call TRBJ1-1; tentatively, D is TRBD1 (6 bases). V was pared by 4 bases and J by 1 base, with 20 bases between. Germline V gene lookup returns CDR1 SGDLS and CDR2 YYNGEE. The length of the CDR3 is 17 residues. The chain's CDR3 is CASSPQGQEGPNTEAFF. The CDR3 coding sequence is TGTGCCAGCAGCCCCCAGGGGCAAGAGGGACCGAACACTGAAGCTTTCTTT.

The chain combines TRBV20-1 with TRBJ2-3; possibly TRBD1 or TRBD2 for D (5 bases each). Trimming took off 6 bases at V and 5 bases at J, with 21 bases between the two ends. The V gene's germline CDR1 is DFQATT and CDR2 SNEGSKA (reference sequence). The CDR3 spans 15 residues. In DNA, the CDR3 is TGCAGTGCCCGCAGTCCTCAGGTTGGGGGAGATACGCAGTATTTT. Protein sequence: CSARSPQVGGDTQYF.

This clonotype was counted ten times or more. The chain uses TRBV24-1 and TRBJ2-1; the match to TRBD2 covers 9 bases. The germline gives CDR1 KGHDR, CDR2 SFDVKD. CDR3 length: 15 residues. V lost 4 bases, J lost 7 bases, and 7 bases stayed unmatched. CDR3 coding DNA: TGTGCCACCAGTGACCCCGGGACTAGCTTGAATGAGCAGTTCTTC. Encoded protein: CATSDPGTSLNEQFF.

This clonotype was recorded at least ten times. CDR3 nucleotides: TGTGCCAGCGCCGGGACTAGACCGATAGAGCAGTACTTC. It translates to CASAGTRPIEQYF. The chain couples TRBV7-9 to TRBJ2-7; 8 bases line up with TRBD2. CDR3 length: 13 amino acids. Germline loops: CDR1 SEHNR, CDR2 FQNEAQ (reference sequence). Trimming at V came to 8 bases and at J to 7 bases, leaving 10 bases not matched to a gene.

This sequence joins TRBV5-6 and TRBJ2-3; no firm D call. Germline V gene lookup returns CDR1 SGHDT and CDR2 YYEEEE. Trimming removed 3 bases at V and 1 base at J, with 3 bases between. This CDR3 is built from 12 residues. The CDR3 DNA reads TGTGCCAGCAGCTGGCGCACAGATACGCAGTATTTT. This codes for CASSWRTDTQYF.

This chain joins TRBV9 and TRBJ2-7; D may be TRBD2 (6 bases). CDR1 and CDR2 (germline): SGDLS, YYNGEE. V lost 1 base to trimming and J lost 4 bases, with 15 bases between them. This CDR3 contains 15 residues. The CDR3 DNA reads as TGTGCCAGCAGCGTATTTCCGGGAGTAGGTTACGAGCAGTACTTC. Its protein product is CASSVFPGVGYEQYF.

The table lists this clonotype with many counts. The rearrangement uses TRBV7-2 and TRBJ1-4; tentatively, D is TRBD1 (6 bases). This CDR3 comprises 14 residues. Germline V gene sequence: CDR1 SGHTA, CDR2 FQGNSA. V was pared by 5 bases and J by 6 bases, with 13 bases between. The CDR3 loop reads CASSVSGGDEKLFF. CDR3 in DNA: TGTGCCAGCAGCGTATCCGGGGGCGATGAAAAACTGTTTTTT.

Written as DNA, the CDR3 is TGTGCCAGTTTAGATATGCGGAACACCGGGGAGCTGTTTTTT. Encoded protein: CASLDMRNTGELFF. The gene calls are TRBV27 and TRBJ2-2; D gene unclear. The germline V gene has CDR1 MNHEY and CDR2 SMNVEV (reference sequence). Trimming pared 9 bases from V and 1 base from J, leaving 12 bases between. CDR3 length: 14 residues.

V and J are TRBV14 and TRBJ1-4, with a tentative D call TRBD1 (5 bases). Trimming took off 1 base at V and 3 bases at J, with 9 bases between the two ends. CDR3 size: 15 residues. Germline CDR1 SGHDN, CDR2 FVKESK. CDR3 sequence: CASSQGSGPNEKLFF. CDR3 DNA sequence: TGTGCCAGCAGCCAAGGATCAGGGCCTAATGAAAAACTGTTTTTT.

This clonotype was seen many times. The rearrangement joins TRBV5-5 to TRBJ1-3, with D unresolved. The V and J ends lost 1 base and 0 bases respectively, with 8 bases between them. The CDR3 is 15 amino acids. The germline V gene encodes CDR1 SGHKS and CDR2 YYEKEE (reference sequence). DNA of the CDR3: TGTGCCAGCAGCTTGTTAGGGAGCTCTGGAAACACCATATATTTT. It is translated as CASSLLGSSGNTIYF.

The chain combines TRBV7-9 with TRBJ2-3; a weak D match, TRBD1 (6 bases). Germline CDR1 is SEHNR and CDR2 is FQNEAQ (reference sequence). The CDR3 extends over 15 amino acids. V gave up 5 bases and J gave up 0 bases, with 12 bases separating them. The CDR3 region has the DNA TGTGCCAGCAGCCAGGACAGCCCTAGCACAGATACGCAGTATTTT. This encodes CASSQDSPSTDTQYF.

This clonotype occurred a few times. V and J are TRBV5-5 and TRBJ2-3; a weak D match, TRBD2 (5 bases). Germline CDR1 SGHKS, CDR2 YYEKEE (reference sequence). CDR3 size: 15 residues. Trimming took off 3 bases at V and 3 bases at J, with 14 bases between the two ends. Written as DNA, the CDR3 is TGTGCCAGCAGCTATTCCATTGGGGAGACAGATACGCAGTATTTT. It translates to CASSYSIGETDTQYF. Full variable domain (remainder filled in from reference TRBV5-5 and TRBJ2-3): DAGVTQSPTHLIKTRGQQVTLRCSPISGHKSVSWYQQVLGQGPQFIFQYYEKEERGRGNFPDRFSARQFPNYSSELNVNALLLGDSALYLCASSYSIGETDTQYFGPGTRLTVL.

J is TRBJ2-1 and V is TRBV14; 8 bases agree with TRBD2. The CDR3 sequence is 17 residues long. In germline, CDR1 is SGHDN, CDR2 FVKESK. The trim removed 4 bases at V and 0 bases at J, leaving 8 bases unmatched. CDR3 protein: CASSPVRLALSYNEQFF. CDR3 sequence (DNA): TGTGCCAGCAGCCCGGTTAGACTAGCGCTCTCCTACAATGAGCAGTTCTTC.